This entry lists 17 T cell receptor beta chains sequenced from one sample in a study of long-term antiretroviral therapy in people with HIV. Run at survey level, the immunoSEQ assay was version v3.0. Profiling relied on immunoSEQ multiplex PCR, and the TCRdb table lists in-frame clones only, not all of them. The sample has about 17,000 clones; about four fifths are singletons. The input for sequencing was unsorted PBMCs, taken at the start of antiretroviral therapy. These receptors came from a young man with HIV.

The genes are TRBV5-4 and TRBJ2-5; perhaps TRBD1 as D (5 bases). The closer fit of TRBJ2-7 to the DNA end suggests the J call may be wrong. CDR1 is SGHNT, CDR2 YYREEE, per germline (reference sequence). This CDR3 is built from 15 residues. CDR3 nucleotide sequence: TGTGCCAGCAGCAAAGCAGGGCTGAGCTCCTACGAGCAGTACTTC. It encodes CASSKAGLSSYEQYF.

V and J are TRBV19 and TRBJ2-3, with D unresolved. V was trimmed by 6 bases and J by 8 bases, leaving 12 bases between them. Per the germline V gene, CDR1 is LNHDA and CDR2 is SQIVND (reference sequence). The CDR3 loop spans 12 amino acids. The CDR3 reads CASSPYPGTQYF. DNA for the CDR3: TGTGCCAGTAGCCCATATCCCGGTACGCAGTATTTT.

This clone was seen a handful of times. The gene calls are TRBV27 and TRBJ2-7, with D possibly TRBD2 on 5 matching bases. Germline V gene lookup returns CDR1 MNHEY and CDR2 SMNVEV (reference sequence). Trimming stripped 2 bases from V and 4 bases from J, with 6 bases between. This CDR3 region has 12 residues. DNA for the CDR3: TGTGCCAGCAGTTTACCGGGATACGAGCAGTACTTC. Its protein is CASSLPGYEQYF.

The V gene is TRBV18, the J gene TRBJ1-1, with 7 bases matching TRBD1. Losses at the gene ends were 3 bases for V and 3 bases for J; bases not matched to a gene: 7. The CDR3 is 15 amino acids. The V gene's germline CDR1 is KGHSH and CDR2 LQKENI. The CDR3 sequence is CASSPETGRDTEAFF. CDR3 nucleotide sequence: TGTGCCAGCTCACCTGAGACAGGGCGGGACACTGAAGCTTTCTTT.

The chain employs TRBV7-9 and TRBJ1-2, with D uncertain. CDR1 and CDR2 from the germline V gene are SEHNR and FQNEAQ (reference sequence). V shed 7 bases and J shed 5 bases, with 20 bases lying between them. This CDR3 is 15 amino acids long. For the CDR3, the DNA is TGTGCCAGCACCCCCGGCGGGGAAGGAATATATGGCTACACCTTC. Translating gives CASTPGGEGIYGYTF.

The rearrangement joins TRBV5-1 to TRBJ2-5; D is perhaps TRBD2 (6 bases). V dropped 3 bases and J dropped 5 bases, with 17 bases sitting between them. This CDR3 region has 15 residues. In germline, CDR1 is SGHRS, CDR2 YFSETQ. CDR3 region: CASSSGTSLTETQYF. In nucleotides, the CDR3 is TGCGCCAGCAGCTCCGGGACTTCCCTCACGGAGACCCAGTACTTC.

The V gene is TRBV6-5, the J gene TRBJ2-5, with 8 bases lining up with TRBD2. Trimming took 9 bases from V and 1 from J; bases not matched to a gene: 7. CDR1 MNHEY and CDR2 SVGAGI come from the germline V gene. The CDR3 loop spans 14 amino acids. The CDR3: CASGRGVRQETQYF. The CDR3 DNA reads as TGTGCCAGTGGGCGGGGGGTTCGCCAAGAGACCCAGTACTTC.

This clone was counted only a few times. This chain connects TRBV7-9 to TRBJ2-1; tentatively, D is TRBD2 (5 bases). Germline V CDR1 and CDR2: SEHNR, FQNEAQ (reference sequence). V lost 1 base, J lost 13 bases, and 11 bases lay in between. There are 12 residues in the CDR3. This chain's CDR3 is CASSLDGELQFF. The CDR3 coding sequence is TGTGCCAGCAGCTTAGACGGGGAGCTTCAGTTCTTC.

This chain links TRBV29-1 with TRBJ2-7, with TRBD1 matching over 9 bases. V gave up 6 bases and J gave up 6 bases; unmatched junction bases: 9. CDR1 and CDR2 (germline): SQVTM, ANQGSEA. This CDR3 contains 13 residues. DNA for the CDR3: TGCAGCGTAGGACCGGGACAGGGTCTCGAGCAGTACTTC. It encodes CSVGPGQGLEQYF.

This clone was seen a few times. J is TRBJ2-1 and V is TRBV5-4; no clear D gene. The V and J ends lost 3 bases and 0 bases respectively, with 10 bases between them. The CDR3 extends over 15 amino acids. CDR1 SGHNT and CDR2 YYREEE come from the germline V gene (reference sequence). This chain's CDR3 is CASSSWFSSYNEQFF. The DNA for the CDR3 is TGTGCCAGCAGCTCCTGGTTTAGCTCCTACAATGAGCAGTTCTTC.

V usage is TRBV2 and J usage is TRBJ1-4; no clear D. The germline gives CDR1 SNHLY, CDR2 FYNNEI. The V and J ends lost 2 bases and 7 bases respectively, with 14 bases between them. CDR3 length: 15 amino acids. CDR3 region: CASSERPRAGEKLFF. DNA for the CDR3: TGTGCCAGCAGTGAACGCCCACGCGCGGGTGAAAAACTGTTTTTT.

In DNA form, the CDR3 reads TGTGCCAGCAGTGAAACAGGGGGCGCTGGGGCCAACGTCCTGACTTTC. Translation gives CASSETGGAGANVLTF. The chain has TRBV2 and TRBJ2-6; 9 positions match TRBD1. CDR1 is SNHLY, CDR2 FYNNEI, per germline. J gave up 2 bases and V 2 bases, and 1 base lay outside the gene matches. The CDR3 length is 16 residues.

Details on this clone: One junction end does not reproduce the germline sequence, and a read error may be involved. This rearrangement joins TRBV5-1 to TRBJ2-3, with a tentative D call TRBD1 (6 bases). Per germline, CDR1 SGHRS and CDR2 YFSETQ. The CDR3 is made up of 15 amino acids. The CDR3 spells CASSLDRGSTDTQYF. DNA for the CDR3: TGCGCCAGCAGTTTGGACAGAGGAAGCACAGATACGCAGTATTTT.

This sequence joins TRBV28 and TRBJ1-1, with 7 bases that match TRBD1. V lost 1 base and J lost 0; bases outside the gene matches: 8. The length of the CDR3 is 17 residues. Germline V gene lookup returns CDR1 MDHEN and CDR2 SYDVKM. CDR3 sequence (DNA): TGTGCCAGCAGTTTATTGGGGGCAGGGGGGATGAACACTGAAGCTTTCTTT. Its protein product is CASSLLGAGGMNTEAFF.

The genes are TRBV4-3 and TRBJ2-7; D is unclear. CDR3 length equals 15 residues. Germline V gives CDR1 LGHNA, CDR2 YSLEER. Between the trimmed V and J ends, which lost 1 base and 6 bases, there was a span of 16 bases. In nucleotides, the CDR3 is TGCGCCAGCAGCCAAGTTTTGGGTACTATGGGCGAGCAGTACTTC. Translation: CASSQVLGTMGEQYF.

The rearrangement links TRBV7-2 to TRBJ2-7; D perhaps matches TRBD2 (6 bases). Germline CDR1 is SGHTA and CDR2 is FQGNSA. The CDR3 length is 13 residues. V was pared by 3 bases and J by 7 bases, with 13 bases between. This CDR3 reads CASSFDGGIEQYF. CDR3 bases: TGTGCCAGCAGCTTCGACGGCGGGATAGAGCAGTACTTC.

Relative to its sample, this clone is medium-sized. The chain combines TRBV9 with TRBJ1-1; TRBD1 is a possible D gene (5 bases). The CDR3 has 12 amino acids. The V end lost 6 bases, the J end lost 8 bases, and 14 bases lay between the germline ends. Germline V gene sequence: CDR1 SGDLS, CDR2 YYNGEE. This CDR3 is CASTSRGGEAFF. CDR3 bases: TGTGCCAGCACCTCCCGGGGGGGGGAAGCTTTCTTT.